Presented here are 24 T cell receptor beta chains from one specimen sequenced in a study of graft-versus-host responses after intestinal transplantation. TCRdb's table, derived via immunoSEQ multiplex PCR, lists solely in-frame clones and lacks some. This table has more than 20,000 clones, 70% to 90% appearing once. Sequencing used PBMCs, obtained 28 days after intestinal transplant. The receptors here all came from a human patient who received an intestinal transplant, so some T cells may come from the graft donor.

The chain uses TRBV2 and TRBJ1-2; 8 bases line up with TRBD1. V gave up 7 bases and J gave up 6 bases; unmatched junction bases: 7. Germline values: CDR1 SNHLY, CDR2 FYNNEI. The CDR3 is made up of 13 amino acids. The CDR3 is CASNPDRDNGYTF. DNA of the CDR3: TGTGCCAGCAATCCGGACAGGGATAATGGCTACACCTTC.

The J gene is TRBJ2-1, the V gene TRBV7-6, with a weak D call TRBD1 (8 bases). Germline V gives CDR1 SGHVS, CDR2 FNYEAQ. This CDR3 is built from 15 residues. V lost 5 bases and J lost 6, with 17 bases in between. This CDR3 is CASSATGGGINEQFF. Written as DNA, the CDR3 is TGTGCCAGCAGCGCTACAGGGGGGGGTATCAATGAGCAGTTCTTC.

V is TRBV28 and J is TRBJ2-2; the match to TRBD2 covers 14 bases. Losses at the gene ends were 3 bases for V and 5 bases for J; bases not matched to a gene: 8. This CDR3 region has 18 residues. The germline V gene has CDR1 MDHEN and CDR2 SYDVKM. The CDR3 DNA reads as TGTGCCAGCAGTTTGGGGGGACTAGCGGGAGTAGAAACCGGGGAGCTGTTTTTT. The encoded protein is CASSLGGLAGVETGELFF.

The genes are TRBV4-1 and TRBJ1-3, with D maybe TRBD1 (5 bases). With 0 bases removed from V and 4 bases from J, the gap between germline ends came to 10 bases. The CDR3 consists of 15 residues. From germline, CDR1 is MGHRA and CDR2 YSYEKL. The CDR3 region is CASSQDKGAGNTIYF. The DNA of the CDR3 is TGCGCCAGCAGCCAAGATAAAGGGGCCGGAAACACCATATATTTT.

The rearrangement links TRBV1 to TRBJ1-5; whether TRBD1, the table's D call, matches the DNA was not checked. TRBV1 is termed a pseudogene. This CDR3 contains 16 residues. The CDR3 spells CTSSSRDRGRNQPQHF. The CDR3 DNA reads as TGCACCAGCAGCTCCCGGGACAGGGGGCGGAATCAGCCCCAGCATTTT.

CDR3 sequence (DNA): TGTGCCAGCAGTTACGCGCGACAGGAGAGCACAGATACGCAGTATTTT. This codes for CASSYARQESTDTQYF. V usage is TRBV6-6 and J usage is TRBJ2-3, with TRBD1 as a possible D gene (6 bases). V was cut by 2 bases and J by 0 bases, with 12 bases left in between. Germline V CDR1 and CDR2: MNHNY, SVGAGI (reference sequence). The CDR3 sequence is 16 residues long.

The V call is TRBV2, the J call TRBJ1-2, with a possible D match to TRBD1 (5 bases). Trimming took off 8 bases at V and 4 bases at J, with 8 bases between the two ends. The CDR3 has 11 residues. CDR1 is SNHLY and CDR2 is FYNNEI in the germline V gene. The CDR3 nucleotides are TGTGCCAGCGAGGGGAGCTATGGCTACACCTTC. This translates into CASEGSYGYTF.

This clone was observed a few times. V and J are TRBV10-1 and TRBJ2-7, with D perhaps matching TRBD1 (6 bases). V lost 2 bases, J lost 6 bases, and 14 bases lay in between. Germline CDR1 is WNHNN and CDR2 is SYGVQD (reference sequence). This CDR3 contains 14 residues. The DNA for the CDR3 is TGCGCCAGCAGTGAGGGCCGGACAGCTCGCGAGCAGTACTTC. Protein sequence: CASSEGRTAREQYF.

This clone was recorded a few times. The chain uses TRBV5-1 and TRBJ2-2; TRBD2 might be the D (6 bases). This CDR3 has 17 amino acids. The germline V and J ends were trimmed by 4 bases and 5 bases, with 21 bases remaining between them. Germline-derived CDR1 and CDR2 are SGHRS and YFSETQ. The CDR3 nucleotides are TGCGCCAGCAGCAAGAGGGGTACGGGGGATCGGACCGGGGAGCTGTTTTTT. Its protein is CASSKRGTGDRTGELFF.

This chain uses TRBV7-9 with TRBJ2-7; D remains unclear. Trimming took off 7 bases at V and 2 bases at J, with 12 bases between the two ends. The CDR3 has 13 residues. The germline gives CDR1 SEHNR, CDR2 FQNEAQ (reference sequence). CDR3 DNA: TGTGCCAGCACCTCCGAGTTCGCCTACGAGCAGTACTTC. The encoded protein is CASTSEFAYEQYF.

DNA for the CDR3: TGTGCCAGCAGTTACTCGATCCGATTCCAAGAGACCCAGTACTTC. Translation: CASSYSIRFQETQYF. J is TRBJ2-5 and V is TRBV6-5; no definite D call. The CDR3 contains 15 residues. Trimming stripped 0 bases from V and 1 base from J, with 9 bases between. CDR1 is MNHEY, CDR2 SVGAGI, per germline.

V is TRBV27 and J is TRBJ2-6; D is possibly TRBD2 (5 bases). CDR3 size: 18 residues. In germline, CDR1 is MNHEY, CDR2 SMNVEV (reference sequence). Trimming took off 8 bases at V and 0 bases at J, with 20 bases between the two ends. CDR3 nucleotides: TGTGCCAGCTCCCGAGCAGGACTGCCCTACTCTGGGGCCAACGTCCTGACTTTC. Translating gives CASSRAGLPYSGANVLTF.

The V gene is TRBV7-2, the J gene TRBJ2-1, with 7 bases matching TRBD1. The CDR3 has 14 amino acids. CDR1 and CDR2 (germline): SGHTA, FQGNSA. Unmatched junction bases numbered 8, after V lost 2 bases and J lost 10 bases. Here the CDR3 DNA reads TGTGCCAGCAGCTTAATGGGGACAGCGGAAGAGCAGTTCTTC. It specifies CASSLMGTAEEQFF.

The V and J genes are TRBV29-1 and TRBJ1-2; 7 bases are shared with TRBD1. This CDR3 contains 16 residues. Germline V gives CDR1 SQVTM, CDR2 ANQGSEA. Trimming took 7 bases from V and 2 from J; bases not matched to a gene: 16. The CDR3 loop reads CSGQTGADVANYGYTF. Written as DNA, the CDR3 is TGCAGCGGGCAAACAGGGGCCGACGTTGCCAACTATGGCTACACCTTC.

This chain joins TRBV9 and TRBJ1-5, with 10 positions matching TRBD1. The trim removed 3 bases at V and 4 bases at J, leaving 1 base unmatched. The germline gives CDR1 SGDLS, CDR2 YYNGEE. The CDR3 has 14 residues. CDR3 in DNA: TGTGCCAGCAGCGGGACAGGGGGTAATCAGCCCCAGCATTTT. Translating gives CASSGTGGNQPQHF. Drawing the rest from reference TRBV9 and TRBJ1-5, the complete variable domain is DSGVTQTPKHLITATGQRVTLRCSPRSGDLSVYWYQQSLDQGLQFLIQYYNGEERAKGNILERFSAQQFPDLHSELNLSSLELGDSALYFCASSGTGGNQPQHFGDGTRLSIL.

This sequence joins TRBV5-4 and TRBJ2-7, with D unclear. The CDR3 has 15 amino acids. V lost 0 bases and J 0 bases, leaving 10 bases between the germline ends. Germline V lookup: CDR1 SGHNT, CDR2 YYREEE (reference sequence). The CDR3 loop is CASSLGFSSSYEQYF. As DNA, the CDR3 is TGTGCCAGCAGCTTGGGCTTTTCGAGCTCCTACGAGCAGTACTTC. The complete variable domain, with remaining parts taken from reference TRBV5-4 and TRBJ2-7, reads ETGVTQSPTHLIKTRGQQVTLRCSSQSGHNTVSWYQQALGQGPQFIFQYYREEENGRGNFPPRFSGLQFPNYSSELNVNALELDDSALYLCASSLGFSSSYEQYFGPGTRLTVT.

The chain is built from TRBV10-1 and TRBJ2-5; D unclear. Trimming took off 6 bases at V and 4 bases at J, with 12 bases between the two ends. The germline V gene encodes CDR1 WNHNN and CDR2 SYGVQD (reference sequence). The CDR3 length is 13 residues. The CDR3 bases are TGCGCCAGCAGCTTGAAGCTGGGAGAGACCCAGTACTTC. Its protein product is CASSLKLGETQYF.

The V gene is TRBV28, the J gene TRBJ2-7, with 8 bases identical to TRBD1. The germline V gene has CDR1 MDHEN and CDR2 SYDVKM. V shed 3 bases and J 7 bases; nucleotides not matched to a gene: 14. This CDR3 has 16 residues. CDR3 sequence: CASSFPSGGRGREQYF. In nucleotides, the CDR3 is TGTGCCAGCAGTTTCCCCTCAGGGGGCAGGGGGAGGGAGCAGTACTTC.

This chain's CDR3 is CASSVVGSKALGYTF. The CDR3 nucleotides are TGTGCCAGCAGCGTAGTCGGCAGTAAGGCGCTCGGCTACACCTTC. The chain employs TRBV9 and TRBJ1-2; D remains ambiguous. V was clipped by 0 bases and J by 8 bases, with 17 bases between them. The CDR3 sequence is 15 residues long. From germline, CDR1 is SGDLS and CDR2 YYNGEE.

This clone has just one count. The gene calls are TRBV7-9 and TRBJ1-4; TRBD1 is a possible D gene (6 bases). The germline V and J ends were trimmed by 2 bases and 8 bases, with 12 bases remaining between them. Germline V gives CDR1 SEHNR, CDR2 FQNEAQ (reference sequence). There are 14 residues in the CDR3. The chain's CDR3 is CASSLQGIGEKLFF. The CDR3 DNA reads as TGTGCCAGCAGCTTACAGGGGATAGGAGAAAAACTGTTTTTT.

The chain carries TRBV18 and TRBJ2-7; 7 bases are a match to TRBD2. This CDR3 has 16 residues. Germline trimming cut 6 bases from V and 6 bases from J; bases unmatched to any gene: 17. Germline V CDR1 and CDR2: KGHSH, LQKENI. As DNA, the CDR3 is TGTGCCAGCTCGGGGGGGGAGACTAGCCTACCTGGCGAGCAGTACTTC. Translation: CASSGGETSLPGEQYF.

This clone was counted between two and nine times. Here the CDR3 DNA reads TGTGCCAGCAGCTTAGAGTGGGGCTCCTACAATGAGCAGTTCTTC. Its protein product is CASSLEWGSYNEQFF. This sequence joins TRBV11-2 and TRBJ2-1; no clear D. Trimming took 0 bases from V and 0 from J, leaving 6 bases between them. Germline V gene data show CDR1 as SGHAT and CDR2 as FQNNGV. This CDR3 spans 15 amino acids.

This chain connects TRBV7-8 to TRBJ2-3; maybe TRBD2 (6 bases). CDR3 size: 14 residues. The ends were cut back, 3 bases at V and 1 base at J, with 8 bases in the middle. CDR1 is SGHVS, CDR2 FQNEAQ, per germline. The CDR3 reads CASSFPSGTDTQYF. The CDR3 DNA reads as TGTGCCAGCAGCTTCCCTAGCGGCACAGATACGCAGTATTTT.

The chain joins TRBV15 to TRBJ1-4; D remains ambiguous. The CDR3 runs 15 residues. Trimming stripped 0 bases from V and 3 bases from J, with 8 bases between. Per germline, CDR1 LNHNV and CDR2 YYDKDF (reference sequence). The DNA of the CDR3 is TGTGCCACCAGCAGAGATCGAGGGTCTAATGAAAAACTGTTTTTT. Amino acid sequence: CATSRDRGSNEKLFF.